A selection of T cell receptor beta chains follows, all from one sample in a study of blood T cell repertoires in COVID-19. Some clones are missing from TCRdb's copy, which holds only in-frame ones; the method was immunoSEQ multiplex PCR. The sample holds some 240,000 clones, 75% to 85% seen once. The sample was peripheral blood. All receptors derive from a woman aged 40 to 50 who had recovered from COVID-19. Each CDR3 is given with its conserved first and last residue. Each record gives: J gene, clone size, V gene, CDR3 protein. Size tells how often a clone was seen (once, few, many) or the class of an expanded clone, and some rows leave it out.

j_gene: TRBJ1-4
abundance: NA
v_gene: TRBV15
CDR3aa: CATSFGGSGSTNEKLFF

j_gene: TRBJ2-3
abundance: NA
v_gene: TRBV7-3
CDR3aa: CASSLTPQRATDTQYF

j_gene: TRBJ1-3
abundance: NA
v_gene: TRBV5-8
CDR3aa: CASSLSFGGSVGNTIYF

j_gene: TRBJ2-7
abundance: once
v_gene: TRBV28
CDR3aa: CASSLYGDNSYEQYF

j_gene: TRBJ2-3
abundance: NA
v_gene: TRBV6-2/TRBV6-3
CDR3aa: CASSFRGVPDTQYF

j_gene: TRBJ2-1
abundance: NA
v_gene: TRBV18
CDR3aa: CASSPEAGVGSDNEQFF

j_gene: TRBJ1-2
abundance: NA
v_gene: TRBV19
CDR3aa: CASSIQGLSNYGYTF

j_gene: TRBJ2-1
abundance: once
v_gene: TRBV7-9
CDR3aa: CASSLSGFNEQFF

j_gene: TRBJ1-1
abundance: NA
v_gene: TRBV28
CDR3aa: CASRTGGWAEAFF

j_gene: TRBJ1-1
abundance: NA
v_gene: TRBV7-9
CDR3aa: CASSLGGTLRRAFF

j_gene: TRBJ1-2
abundance: NA
v_gene: TRBV6-6
CDR3aa: CASSPTQTGGIYGYTF

j_gene: TRBJ2-7
abundance: NA
v_gene: TRBV7-3
CDR3aa: CASSLSSSLGEQYF

j_gene: TRBJ1-5
abundance: NA
v_gene: TRBV28
CDR3aa: CASSSQQGGAEQPQHF

j_gene: TRBJ2-5
abundance: NA
v_gene: TRBV7-7
CDR3aa: CASSPLETQYF

j_gene: TRBJ2-3
abundance: NA
v_gene: TRBV15
CDR3aa: CATSIQGEIDTQYF

j_gene: TRBJ1-2
abundance: NA
v_gene: TRBV7-8
CDR3aa: CASSPGRQGTSYGYTF

j_gene: TRBJ2-1
abundance: few
v_gene: TRBV13
CDR3aa: CASSLRSGSGGRNEQFF

j_gene: TRBJ1-5
abundance: NA
v_gene: TRBV3-1/TRBV3-2
CDR3aa: CASSQDATRNQPQHF

j_gene: TRBJ1-5
abundance: NA
v_gene: TRBV19
CDR3aa: CASIGTGGFQPQHF

j_gene: TRBJ1-1
abundance: NA
v_gene: TRBV12-3/TRBV12-4
CDR3aa: CASRNSGTEVAFF

j_gene: TRBJ1-2
abundance: once
v_gene: TRBV12-3/TRBV12-4
CDR3aa: CASSLASETVPTF

j_gene: TRBJ2-1
abundance: once
v_gene: TRBV3-1/TRBV3-2
CDR3aa: CASSPGTSGGDEQFF

j_gene: TRBJ1-2
abundance: NA
v_gene: TRBV12-3/TRBV12-4
CDR3aa: CASSLVLWGYTF

j_gene: TRBJ2-1
abundance: NA
v_gene: TRBV7-9
CDR3aa: CASSSSGNLGADEQFF

j_gene: TRBJ1-5
abundance: NA
v_gene: TRBV3-1/TRBV3-2
CDR3aa: CASSQAPRTGISNQPQHF

j_gene: TRBJ1-1
abundance: NA
v_gene: TRBV9
CDR3aa: CASSVLSGLNTEAFF

j_gene: TRBJ2-5
abundance: NA
v_gene: TRBV20-1
CDR3aa: CSASHPSAGGLGGTQYF

j_gene: TRBJ2-7
abundance: NA
v_gene: TRBV5-1
CDR3aa: CASSRPSSYEQYF

j_gene: TRBJ2-5
abundance: NA
v_gene: TRBV20-1
CDR3aa: CSEGARETQYF

j_gene: TRBJ1-5
abundance: NA
v_gene: TRBV7-9
CDR3aa: CASSRQTDPPIQPQHF

j_gene: TRBJ1-4
abundance: NA
v_gene: TRBV7-2
CDR3aa: CASSSQGDGTNEKLFF

j_gene: TRBJ1-2
abundance: NA
v_gene: TRBV19
CDR3aa: CASTRGDGDNYGYTF

j_gene: TRBJ2-1
abundance: NA
v_gene: TRBV9
CDR3aa: CASSLGRVNEQFF

j_gene: TRBJ1-6
abundance: few
v_gene: TRBV2
CDR3aa: CASRGYGQVNSPLHF

j_gene: TRBJ2-4
abundance: NA
v_gene: TRBV18
CDR3aa: CASSPPGQAKNIQYF

j_gene: TRBJ1-6
abundance: NA
v_gene: TRBV6-6
CDR3aa: CASSEEQGARSPLHF

j_gene: TRBJ1-2
abundance: NA
v_gene: TRBV12-3/TRBV12-4
CDR3aa: CASSSPRYGYTF

j_gene: TRBJ2-7
abundance: NA
v_gene: TRBV5-1
CDR3aa: CASSSLYEQYF

j_gene: TRBJ1-1
abundance: NA
v_gene: TRBV9
CDR3aa: CASSVGTGALMNTEAFF

j_gene: TRBJ2-3
abundance: NA
v_gene: TRBV2
CDR3aa: CASRIQRGGPDTQYF

j_gene: TRBJ1-6
abundance: once
v_gene: TRBV2
CDR3aa: CASSDPGQGDSPLHF

j_gene: TRBJ2-7
abundance: NA
v_gene: TRBV27
CDR3aa: CASSFAGMSHEQYF

j_gene: TRBJ1-1
abundance: NA
v_gene: TRBV5-1
CDR3aa: CASIGQEDTEAFF

j_gene: TRBJ2-3
abundance: NA
v_gene: TRBV19
CDR3aa: CASSPRQGFTDTQYF

j_gene: TRBJ2-5
abundance: NA
v_gene: TRBV9
CDR3aa: CASTVGQRGFQETQYF

j_gene: TRBJ2-5
abundance: NA
v_gene: TRBV6-5
CDR3aa: CASHGGGGETQYF

j_gene: TRBJ2-3
abundance: NA
v_gene: TRBV18
CDR3aa: CASSRISGGAQDTQYF

j_gene: TRBJ2-1
abundance: NA
v_gene: TRBV5-1
CDR3aa: CASSLGLAGGPRSSYNEQFF

j_gene: TRBJ1-1
abundance: NA
v_gene: TRBV6-1
CDR3aa: CASSEGGTEAFF

j_gene: TRBJ1-1
abundance: NA
v_gene: TRBV19
CDR3aa: CASRRLQGTPEAFF